This T cell receptor beta chain was retrieved from a study of T cells in Graves' hyperthyroidism and ophthalmopathy. This clonotype was seen ten or more times. This CDR3 is built from 15 residues. From germline, CDR1 is MNHEY and CDR2 SMNVEV (reference sequence). The V end lost 4 bases, the J end lost 0 bases, and 10 bases lay between the germline ends. Amplification of TCR beta CDR3 regions was performed using RNA transcripts as template. First-round RT-PCR with HTBI primers amplified the TCR CDR3 region. TCRdb processed the multiplex PCR reads anew with MiXCR; each CDR3 protein has one entry. The data contain around 520,000 distinct CDR3 sequences, approximately 25% of them singletons.

This clonotype originated in a woman younger than 45 with Graves' ophthalmopathy. This sequence joins TRBV27 and TRBJ2-1; D is ambiguous. Material: blood. CDR3 sequence: CASSSRLSSYNEQFF. The DNA of the CDR3 is TGTGCCAGCAGTTCTCGGTTGAGCTCCTACAATGAGCAGTTCTTC.